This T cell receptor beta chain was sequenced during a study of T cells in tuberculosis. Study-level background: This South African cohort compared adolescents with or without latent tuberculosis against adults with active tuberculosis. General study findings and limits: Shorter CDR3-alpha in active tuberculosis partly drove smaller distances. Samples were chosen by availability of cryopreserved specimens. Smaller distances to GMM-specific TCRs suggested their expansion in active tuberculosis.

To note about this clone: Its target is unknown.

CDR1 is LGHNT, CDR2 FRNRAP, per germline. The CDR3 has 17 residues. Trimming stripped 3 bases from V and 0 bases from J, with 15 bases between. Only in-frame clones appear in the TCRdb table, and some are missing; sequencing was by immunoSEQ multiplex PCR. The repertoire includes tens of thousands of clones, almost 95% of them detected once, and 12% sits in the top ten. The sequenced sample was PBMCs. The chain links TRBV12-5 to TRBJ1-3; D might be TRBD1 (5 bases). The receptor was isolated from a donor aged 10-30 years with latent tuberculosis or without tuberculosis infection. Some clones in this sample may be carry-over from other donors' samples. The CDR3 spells CASGFKRFGGSGNTIYF. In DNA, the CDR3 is TGTGCTAGTGGTTTTAAACGCTTCGGGGGCTCTGGAAACACCATATATTTT. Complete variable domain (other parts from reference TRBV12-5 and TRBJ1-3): DARVTQTPRHKVTEMGQEVTMRCQPILGHNTVFWYRQTMMQGLELLAYFRNRAPLDDSGMPKDRFSAEMPDATLATLKIQPSEPRDSAVYFCASGFKRFGGSGNTIYFGEGSWLTVV.